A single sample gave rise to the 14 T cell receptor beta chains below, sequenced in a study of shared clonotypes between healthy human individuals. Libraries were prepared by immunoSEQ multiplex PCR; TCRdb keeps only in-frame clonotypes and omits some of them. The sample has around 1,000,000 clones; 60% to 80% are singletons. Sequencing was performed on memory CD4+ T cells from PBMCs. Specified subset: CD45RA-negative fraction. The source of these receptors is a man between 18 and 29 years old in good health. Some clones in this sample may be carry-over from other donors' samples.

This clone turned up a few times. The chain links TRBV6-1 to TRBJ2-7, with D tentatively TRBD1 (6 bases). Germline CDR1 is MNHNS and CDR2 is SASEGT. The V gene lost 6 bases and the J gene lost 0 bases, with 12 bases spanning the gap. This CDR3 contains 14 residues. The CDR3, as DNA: TGTGCCAGCAGATTACAGGGTACCTCCTACGAGCAGTACTTC. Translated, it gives CASRLQGTSYEQYF.

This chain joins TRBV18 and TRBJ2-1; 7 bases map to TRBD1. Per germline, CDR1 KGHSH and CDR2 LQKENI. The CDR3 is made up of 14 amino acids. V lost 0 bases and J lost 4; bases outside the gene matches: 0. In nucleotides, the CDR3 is TGTGCCAGCTCACCACCGGGACAGTACAATGAGCAGTTCTTC. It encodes CASSPPGQYNEQFF.

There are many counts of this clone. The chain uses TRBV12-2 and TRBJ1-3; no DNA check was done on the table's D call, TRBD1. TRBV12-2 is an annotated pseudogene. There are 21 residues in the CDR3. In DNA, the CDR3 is TGTGCAAGTCGCACCCTACCAGGCAGGGGGCTTTTTGGGCTGTCGGGAAACACCATATATTTT. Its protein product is CASRTLPGRGLFGLSGNTIYF.

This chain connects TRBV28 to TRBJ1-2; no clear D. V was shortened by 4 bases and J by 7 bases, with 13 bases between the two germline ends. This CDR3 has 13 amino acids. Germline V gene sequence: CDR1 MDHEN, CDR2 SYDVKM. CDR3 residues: CASSSHYTTGYTF. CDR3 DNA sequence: TGTGCCAGCAGTTCTCATTACACAACTGGCTACACCTTC.

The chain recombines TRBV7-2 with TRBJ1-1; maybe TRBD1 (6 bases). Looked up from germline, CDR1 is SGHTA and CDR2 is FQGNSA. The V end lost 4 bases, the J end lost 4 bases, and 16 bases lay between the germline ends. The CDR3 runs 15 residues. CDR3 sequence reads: CASSSRGGVPTEAFF. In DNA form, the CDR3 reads TGTGCCAGCAGCTCGCGAGGGGGGGTGCCCACTGAAGCTTTCTTT.

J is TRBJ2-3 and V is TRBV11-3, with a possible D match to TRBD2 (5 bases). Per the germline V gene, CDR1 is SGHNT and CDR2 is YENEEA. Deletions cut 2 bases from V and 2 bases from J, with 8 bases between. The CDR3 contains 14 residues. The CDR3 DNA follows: TGTGCCAGCAGCTTAAGTAGCGCCACAGATACGCAGTATTTT. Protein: CASSLSSATDTQYF.

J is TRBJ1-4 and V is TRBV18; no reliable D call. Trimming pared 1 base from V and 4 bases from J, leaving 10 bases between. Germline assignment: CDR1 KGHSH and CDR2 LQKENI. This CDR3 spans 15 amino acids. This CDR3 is CASSPQGIGNEKLFF. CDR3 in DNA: TGTGCCAGCTCACCACAGGGAATCGGTAATGAAAAACTGTTTTTT.

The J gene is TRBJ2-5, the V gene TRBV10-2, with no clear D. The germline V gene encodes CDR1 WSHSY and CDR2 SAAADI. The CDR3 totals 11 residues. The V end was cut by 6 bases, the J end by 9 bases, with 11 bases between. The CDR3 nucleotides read TGCGCCAGCAGAGGTCCTGGGTCCCAGTACTTC. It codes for CASRGPGSQYF.

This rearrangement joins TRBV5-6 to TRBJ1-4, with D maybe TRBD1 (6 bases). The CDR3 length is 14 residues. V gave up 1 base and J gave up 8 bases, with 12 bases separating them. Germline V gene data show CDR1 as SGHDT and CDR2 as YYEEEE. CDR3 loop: CASSLLSDREKLFF. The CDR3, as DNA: TGTGCCAGCAGCTTGCTGTCAGACAGGGAAAAACTGTTTTTT.

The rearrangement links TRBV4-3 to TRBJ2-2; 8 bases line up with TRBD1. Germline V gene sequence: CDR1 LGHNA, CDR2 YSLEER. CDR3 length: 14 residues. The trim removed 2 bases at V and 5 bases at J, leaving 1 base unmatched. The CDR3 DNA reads TGCGCCAGCAGCCAACGACAGGGGACCGGGGAGCTGTTTTTT. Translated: CASSQRQGTGELFF.

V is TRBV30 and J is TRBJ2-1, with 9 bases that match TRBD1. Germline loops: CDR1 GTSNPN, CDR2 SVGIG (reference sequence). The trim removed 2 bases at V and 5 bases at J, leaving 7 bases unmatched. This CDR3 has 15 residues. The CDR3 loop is CAWSSGQGTNNEQFF. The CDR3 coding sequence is TGTGCCTGGAGTTCCGGACAGGGGACGAACAATGAGCAGTTCTTC.

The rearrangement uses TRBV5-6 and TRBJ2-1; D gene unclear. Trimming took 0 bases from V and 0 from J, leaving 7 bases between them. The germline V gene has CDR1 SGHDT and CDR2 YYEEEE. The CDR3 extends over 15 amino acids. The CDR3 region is CASSLVLSSYNEQFF. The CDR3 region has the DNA TGTGCCAGCAGCTTGGTCCTAAGCTCCTACAATGAGCAGTTCTTC.

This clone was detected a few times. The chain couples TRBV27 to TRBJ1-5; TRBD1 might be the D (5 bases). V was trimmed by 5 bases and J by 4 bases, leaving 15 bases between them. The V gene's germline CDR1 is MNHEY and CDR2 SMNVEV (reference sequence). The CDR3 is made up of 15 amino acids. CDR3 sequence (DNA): TGTGCCAGCAGTCCCCTCTCCCAGGGAAATCAGCCCCAGCATTTT. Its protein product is CASSPLSQGNQPQHF.

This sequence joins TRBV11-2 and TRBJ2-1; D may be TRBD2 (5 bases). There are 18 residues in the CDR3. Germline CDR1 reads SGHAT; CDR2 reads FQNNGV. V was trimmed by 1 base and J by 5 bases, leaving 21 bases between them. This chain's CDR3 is CASSLGFPARGVNNEQFF. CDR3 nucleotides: TGTGCCAGCAGCTTAGGATTTCCGGCCCGGGGAGTTAACAATGAGCAGTTCTTC.